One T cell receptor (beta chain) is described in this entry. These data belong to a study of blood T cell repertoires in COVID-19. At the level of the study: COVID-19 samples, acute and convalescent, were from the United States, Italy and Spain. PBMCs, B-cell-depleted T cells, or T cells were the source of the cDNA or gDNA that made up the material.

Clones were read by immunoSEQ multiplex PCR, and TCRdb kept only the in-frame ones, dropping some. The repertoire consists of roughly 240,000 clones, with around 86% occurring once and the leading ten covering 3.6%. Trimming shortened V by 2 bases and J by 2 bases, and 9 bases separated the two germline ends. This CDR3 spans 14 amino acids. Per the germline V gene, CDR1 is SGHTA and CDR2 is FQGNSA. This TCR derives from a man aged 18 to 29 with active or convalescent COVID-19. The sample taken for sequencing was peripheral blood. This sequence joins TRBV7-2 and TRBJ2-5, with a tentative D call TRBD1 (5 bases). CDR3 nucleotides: TGTGCCAGCAGCTTATCACGGACACAAGAGACCCAGTACTTC. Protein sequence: CASSLSRTQETQYF.